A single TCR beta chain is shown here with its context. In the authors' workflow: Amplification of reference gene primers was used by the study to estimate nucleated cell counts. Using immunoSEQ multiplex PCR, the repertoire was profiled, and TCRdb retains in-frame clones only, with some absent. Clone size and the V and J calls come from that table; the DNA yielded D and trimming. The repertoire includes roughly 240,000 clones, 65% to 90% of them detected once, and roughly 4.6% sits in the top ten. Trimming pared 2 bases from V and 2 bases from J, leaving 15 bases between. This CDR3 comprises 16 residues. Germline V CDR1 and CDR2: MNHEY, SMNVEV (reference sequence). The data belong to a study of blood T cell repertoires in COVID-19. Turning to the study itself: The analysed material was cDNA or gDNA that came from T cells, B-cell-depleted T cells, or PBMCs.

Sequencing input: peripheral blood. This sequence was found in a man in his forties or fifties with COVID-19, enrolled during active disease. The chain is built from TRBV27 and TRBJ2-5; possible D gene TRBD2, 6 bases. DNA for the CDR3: TGTGCCAGCAGTTTAGTCGGAGGGGCAGTTCAAGAGACCCAGTACTTC. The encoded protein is CASSLVGGAVQETQYF.